This TCR beta chain was retrieved from a study of T cell clones after liver transplantation. Study summary: Tolerance: complete withdrawal held at least one year, liver enzymes staying within twice normal.

Per germline, CDR1 SGHTA and CDR2 FQGNSA. V lost 5 bases to trimming and J lost 0 bases, with 16 bases between them. This CDR3 is built from 16 residues. Clones were read by immunoSEQ multiplex PCR, and TCRdb kept only the in-frame ones, dropping some. Of tens of thousands of clones in the sample, around 78% were seen once. The receptor was derived from a human patient who received a liver transplant. The graft donor may account for some of the T cells. The chain joins TRBV7-2 to TRBJ1-1, with D possibly matching TRBD1 (5 bases). The sample here was CD4+ T cells from blood, taken at the 22-month timepoint. The CDR3 is CASSRGYGTMNTEAFF. The CDR3 DNA follows: TGTGCCAGCAGCCGCGGTTATGGGACGATGAACACTGAAGCTTTCTTT.